These 20 T cell receptor beta chains were all obtained from the same sample, sequenced in a study of graft-versus-host responses after intestinal transplantation. Libraries were prepared by immunoSEQ multiplex PCR; TCRdb keeps only in-frame clonotypes and omits some of them. This sample has 25,000 or so clones, with more than 75% found just once. Their antigen targets remain unknown. The sequenced sample was unstimulated CD4+ T cells sorted from spleen or lymph node cells, obtained before intestinal transplant. Receptor source: a human donor who received an intestinal transplant.

This rearrangement joins TRBV28 to TRBJ2-1, with TRBD2 identical over 13 bases. Losses at the gene ends were 5 bases for V and 7 bases for J; bases not matched to a gene: 5. The CDR3 contains 15 residues. CDR1 is MDHEN, CDR2 SYDVKM, per germline. CDR3 nucleotides: TGTGCCAGCAGTAGGGGACTAGCGGGAATGAATGAGCAGTTCTTC. This codes for CASSRGLAGMNEQFF.

The chain has TRBV5-1 and TRBJ2-2; TRBD1 is a possible D gene (5 bases). The germline V gene has CDR1 SGHRS and CDR2 YFSETQ. Trimming pared 4 bases from V and 13 bases from J, leaving 17 bases between. CDR3 size: 13 residues. The CDR3 protein is CASSIDRGRGLFF. The CDR3, as DNA: TGCGCCAGCAGCATAGACAGAGGTCGAGGGCTGTTTTTT.

The table lists this clone with a few counts. V and J are TRBV19 and TRBJ1-1, with 7 nucleotides matching TRBD1. The CDR3 runs to 16 residues. V shed 3 bases, J shed 2 bases, and the junction held 9 bases outside the gene matches. Germline CDR1 and CDR2: LNHDA and SQIVND (reference sequence). CDR3 amino acids: CASSIVTGHPNTEAFF. CDR3 DNA sequence: TGTGCCAGTAGTATTGTGACAGGGCACCCTAACACTGAAGCTTTCTTT.

The rearrangement uses TRBV6-1 and TRBJ2-1, with D unresolved. Germline values: CDR1 MNHNS, CDR2 SASEGT. The CDR3 spans 13 residues. Trimming pared 5 bases from V and 2 bases from J, leaving 7 bases between. The CDR3 sequence: CASSPIPYNEQFF. CDR3 nucleotides: TGTGCCAGCAGTCCTATTCCCTACAATGAGCAGTTCTTC.

This chain connects TRBV23-1 to TRBJ1-6, with D uncertain. TRBV23-1 is sorted into the ORF group, with uncertain function. The CDR3 is made up of 17 amino acids. Trimming stripped 0 bases from V and 8 bases from J, with 17 bases between. As DNA, the CDR3 is TGCGCCAGCAGTCAATCTCGGGGAGCCCCGTTACATTCACCCCTCCACTTT. Its translation: CASSQSRGAPLHSPLHF.

The V gene is TRBV18, the J gene TRBJ2-7; TRBD2 matches at 9 bases. From germline, CDR1 is KGHSH and CDR2 LQKENI. This CDR3 contains 13 residues. Losses at the gene ends were 0 bases for V and 6 bases for J; bases not matched to a gene: 0. The CDR3: CASSPPSGSEQYF. The CDR3 coding sequence is TGTGCCAGCTCACCACCTAGCGGGAGCGAGCAGTACTTC.

This chain uses TRBV9 with TRBJ2-1; 7 positions match TRBD2. With 0 bases clipped from V and 4 bases from J, the junction kept 16 bases outside the gene matches. There are 19 residues in the CDR3. The V gene's germline CDR1 is SGDLS and CDR2 YYNGEE. The CDR3 coding sequence is TGTGCCAGCAGCGTAGGGCCCCCGGGAGCGGGATCGGGTTACAATGAGCAGTTCTTC. Its translation: CASSVGPPGAGSGYNEQFF.

V and J are TRBV7-9 and TRBJ2-7; 16 nucleotides align to TRBD2. CDR1 SEHNR and CDR2 FQNEAQ come from the germline V gene (reference sequence). V lost 2 bases and J lost 2; bases outside the gene matches: 6. The CDR3 length is 18 residues. CDR3: CASSLSGLAGGATYEQYF. The CDR3 DNA sequence: TGTGCCAGCAGCTTATCGGGACTAGCGGGAGGGGCGACCTACGAGCAGTACTTC. The variable domain in full, completed from reference TRBV7-9 and TRBJ2-7, reads DTGVSQNPRHKITKRGQNVTFRCDPISEHNRLYWYRQTLGQGPEFLTYFQNEAQLEKSRLLSDRFSAERPKGSFSTLEIQRTEQGDSAMYLCASSLSGLAGGATYEQYFGPGTRLTVT.

The V gene is TRBV7-3, the J gene TRBJ2-2; a weak D match, TRBD2 (5 bases). The CDR3 has 17 residues. In germline, CDR1 is SGHTA, CDR2 FQGTGA. The V gene lost 0 bases and the J gene lost 1 base, with 12 bases spanning the gap. The CDR3 reads CASSLTPQSGNTGELFF. The CDR3 DNA reads as TGTGCCAGCAGCTTAACCCCCCAAAGCGGGAACACCGGGGAGCTGTTTTTT.

The rearrangement uses TRBV21-1 and TRBJ2-5; TRBD1, the table's D call, lacks a check against the DNA. The end of the DNA fits TRBJ2-7 better, so the J call may be wrong. TRBV21-1 is classified as a pseudogene. The CDR3 length is 14 residues. This CDR3 is CASTSDRASYEQYF. In DNA form, the CDR3 reads TGTGCCAGCACCTCCGACAGGGCCTCCTACGAGCAGTACTTC.

The CDR3 DNA is TGTGCCAGCACTTCGGGACTCACCTACAATGAGCAGTTCTTC. Amino acid sequence: CASTSGLTYNEQFF. This chain uses TRBV2 with TRBJ2-1; perhaps TRBD2 as D (6 bases). With 7 bases removed from V and 2 bases from J, the gap between germline ends came to 12 bases. This CDR3 has 14 residues. The germline V gene encodes CDR1 SNHLY and CDR2 FYNNEI.

This sequence joins TRBV19 and TRBJ2-5, with D unclear. Germline V gene data show CDR1 as LNHDA and CDR2 as SQIVND (reference sequence). Trimming took off 5 bases at V and 5 bases at J, with 12 bases between the two ends. The CDR3 consists of 13 residues. In DNA, the CDR3 is TGTGCCAGTAGTCCGACGGGTGTGGAGACCCAGTACTTC. Amino acid sequence: CASSPTGVETQYF.

This rearrangement joins TRBV7-3 to TRBJ2-3, with TRBD2 as a possible D gene (5 bases). Germline CDR1 SGHTA, CDR2 FQGTGA. This CDR3 is 14 amino acids long. Trimming removed 1 base from V and 4 bases from J, with 9 bases in between. The CDR3 here is CASSLSGSADTQYF. The CDR3 nucleotides are TGTGCCAGCAGCTTAAGTGGGAGCGCAGATACGCAGTATTTT. Filled out from reference TRBV7-3 and TRBJ2-3, the complete variable domain reads GAGVSQTPSNKVTEKGKYVELRCDPISGHTALYWYRQSLGQGPEFLIYFQGTGAADDSGLPNDRFFAVRPEGSVSTLKIQRTERGDSAVYLCASSLSGSADTQYFGPGTRLTVL.

The rearrangement links TRBV7-9 to TRBJ2-5; D perhaps matches TRBD2 (6 bases). Germline V lookup: CDR1 SEHNR, CDR2 FQNEAQ (reference sequence). V shed 11 bases and J shed 0 bases, with 16 bases lying between them. This CDR3 region has 14 residues. The CDR3 sequence: CAAEGGGYQETQYF. In DNA form, the CDR3 reads TGTGCCGCGGAGGGTGGAGGGTACCAAGAGACCCAGTACTTC.

The chain links TRBV6-5 to TRBJ1-2; D perhaps matches TRBD1 (5 bases). CDR3 length: 13 amino acids. Germline CDR1 and CDR2: MNHEY and SVGAGI. Trimming cost V 0 bases and J 3 bases, with 5 bases left between them. CDR3 amino acids: CASSYSGDYGYTF. In DNA form, the CDR3 reads TGTGCCAGCAGTTACTCAGGGGACTATGGCTACACCTTC.

A remark on this clone: The sample contains more than one DNA sequence encoding this CDR3. V is TRBV19 and J is TRBJ1-5; maybe TRBD1 (6 bases). The CDR3 runs to 15 residues. Trimming removed 8 bases from V and 3 bases from J, with 17 bases in between. CDR1 and CDR2 (germline): LNHDA, SQIVND (reference sequence). The CDR3 is CASRGDRIPNQPQHF. The CDR3 DNA is TGTGCCAGTCGAGGTGACAGGATTCCCAATCAGCCCCAGCATTTT.

The V gene is TRBV5-6, the J gene TRBJ2-7; 7 bases map to TRBD1. Germline V gives CDR1 SGHDT, CDR2 YYEEEE. The J segment lost 5 bases and the V segment lost 0 bases, leaving 5 bases of the junction unmatched. The CDR3 spans 14 residues. The CDR3 spells CASSLAGGPHEQYF. CDR3 DNA: TGTGCCAGCAGCTTGGCAGGGGGACCCCACGAGCAGTACTTC.

The V call is TRBV20-1, the J call TRBJ1-2; D possibly corresponds to TRBD1 (6 bases). V lost 4 bases and J 6 bases, leaving 6 bases between the germline ends. The V gene's germline CDR1 is DFQATT and CDR2 SNEGSKA (reference sequence). This CDR3 comprises 10 residues. The CDR3 spells CSATGDGYTF. DNA for the CDR3: TGCAGTGCTACAGGGGATGGCTACACCTTC.

The J gene is TRBJ2-2, the V gene TRBV2; 9 nucleotides match TRBD1. The CDR3 runs to 15 residues. From germline, CDR1 is SNHLY and CDR2 FYNNEI. With V trimmed by 7 bases and J by 5 bases, 8 bases remained unmatched. CDR3 DNA: TGTGCCAGCAAACGACAGGGGGTAAAGACCGGGGAGCTGTTTTTT. It specifies CASKRQGVKTGELFF.

Only a few counts were recorded for this clone. This sequence joins TRBV6-5 and TRBJ2-7, with 8 nucleotides matching TRBD2. The germline CDR1 and CDR2 sequences are MNHEY and SVGAGI. Trimming took 3 bases from V and 3 from J; bases not matched to a gene: 1. This CDR3 has 13 residues. CDR3 residues: CASSYAGGYEQYF. The CDR3 coding sequence is TGTGCCAGCAGTTATGCGGGAGGCTACGAGCAGTACTTC.